Following are 30 T cell receptor beta chains from one sample sequenced in a study of T cell responses to AZD1222 COVID-19 vaccine (dated by TCRdb to 2020 to 2023). The library was obtained by the immunoSEQ multiplex PCR assay. Drawn from immuneACCESS, this table holds only the in-frame rearrangements with V and J called that TCRdb kept. Clones are partly lost; checked studies trace under half to an unresolved V gene and leave the rest unexplained. The sample table holds approximately 110,000 clones, of which around 93% were seen once. The leading ten clones occupy under 9% of the sample. Taken with the paper, the label for time point translates to: about 28 days (+/-7) after the second vaccine dose. The source was peripheral blood, collected 28 days after the second AZD1222 dose. The receptors derive from an adult who received the AZD1222 COVID-19 vaccine.

The chain recombines TRBV27 with TRBJ1-5; 9 nucleotides line up with TRBD1. Trimming took 3 bases from V and 5 from J; bases not matched to a gene: 2. Germline values: CDR1 MNHEY, CDR2 SMNVEV (reference sequence). The CDR3 is 14 residues long. The CDR3 bases are TGTGCCAGCAGTTTGGGACAGGGAGATCAGCCCCAGCATTTT. Translating it yields CASSLGQGDQPQHF.

The chain joins TRBV10-2 to TRBJ1-4, with D maybe TRBD1 (5 bases). Germline-derived CDR1 and CDR2 are WSHSY and SAAADI. The CDR3 runs 14 residues. Trimming pared 3 bases from V and 5 bases from J, leaving 10 bases between. CDR3 DNA: TGCGCCAGCAGTGAAGCACAGGAGAATGAAAAACTGTTTTTT. It encodes CASSEAQENEKLFF.

The V and J genes are TRBV7-9 and TRBJ2-3; no definite D call. The V end was cut by 1 base, the J end by 4 bases, with 6 bases between. Germline V gene sequence: CDR1 SEHNR, CDR2 FQNEAQ (reference sequence). The CDR3 is 13 amino acids. This CDR3 reads CASSLVGSDTQYF. The CDR3 DNA is TGTGCCAGCAGCTTAGTAGGGTCAGATACGCAGTATTTT.

This clone was counted a single time. For the CDR3, the DNA is TGCGCCAGCAGCTTGGGTCCAGGACTAGCGGGTTACTACGAGCAGTACTTC. Translation: CASSLGPGLAGYYEQYF. The V gene is TRBV5-1, the J gene TRBJ2-7; 11 bases are shared with TRBD2. CDR1 is SGHRS, CDR2 YFSETQ, per germline. The CDR3 is 17 residues long. Trimming cost V 0 bases and J 3 bases; bases outside gene matches: 8.

The chain couples TRBV19 to TRBJ1-2; TRBD1 aligns across 7 bases. The CDR3 consists of 13 residues. Per germline, CDR1 LNHDA and CDR2 SQIVND (reference sequence). Trimming took 9 bases from V and 5 from J; bases not matched to a gene: 9. The CDR3 DNA sequence: TGTGCCAGGAGAAGGGGGCTTGGGTATGGCTACACCTTC. Its translation is CARRRGLGYGYTF.

This sequence joins TRBV3-1 (or the pseudogene TRBV3-2) and TRBJ2-3; 13 bases are shared with TRBD2. The V gene's germline CDR1 is LGHDT and CDR2 YNNKEL (reference sequence). This CDR3 comprises 16 residues. Losses at the gene ends were 1 base for V and 4 bases for J; bases not matched to a gene: 2. DNA for the CDR3: TGTGCCAGCAGCCAAGGGACTAGCGGGAGTGCAGATACGCAGTATTTT. It specifies CASSQGTSGSADTQYF.

The J gene is TRBJ1-1, the V gene TRBV15; TRBD1 might be the D (5 bases). Trimming took 0 bases from V and 4 from J, leaving 12 bases between them. Germline V gene lookup returns CDR1 LNHNV and CDR2 YYDKDF (reference sequence). This CDR3 comprises 15 residues. DNA for the CDR3: TGTGCCACCAGCAGAGATGGGGCAGCGGTCACTGAAGCTTTCTTT. Translated: CATSRDGAAVTEAFF. Filled out from reference TRBV15 and TRBJ1-1, the complete variable domain reads DAMVIQNPRYQVTQFGKPVTLSCSQTLNHNVMYWYQQKSSQAPKLLFHYYDKDFNNEADTPDNFQSRRPNTSFCFLDIRSPGLGDTAMYLCATSRDGAAVTEAFFGQGTRLTVV.

This clone was found once. The chain couples TRBV3-1 (or the pseudogene TRBV3-2) to TRBJ1-1, with D possibly being TRBD1 (5 bases). CDR3 length: 14 amino acids. Germline V CDR1 and CDR2: LGHDT, YNNKEL (reference sequence). V was pared by 3 bases and J by 10 bases, with 18 bases between. This CDR3 reads CASSHSGGVRVAFF. As DNA, the CDR3 is TGTGCCAGCAGCCATTCGGGGGGGGTTCGCGTAGCTTTCTTT.

The chain is built from TRBV28 and TRBJ1-2, with 7 bases identical to TRBD1. The CDR3 loop spans 16 amino acids. V shed 5 bases and J 1 base; nucleotides not matched to a gene: 10. CDR1 is MDHEN, CDR2 SYDVKM, per germline. CDR3 region: CASSLAQTGINYGYTF. CDR3 bases: TGTGCCAGCAGTCTGGCTCAGACAGGGATTAACTATGGCTACACCTTC.

The chain recombines TRBV5-4 with TRBJ2-5; perhaps TRBD1 as D (5 bases). CDR1 is SGHNT and CDR2 is YYREEE in the germline V gene (reference sequence). There are 15 residues in the CDR3. With 4 bases removed from V and 5 bases from J, the gap between germline ends came to 18 bases. CDR3 region: CASSGARGLEETQYF. The CDR3 DNA follows: TGTGCCAGCAGCGGGGCCCGTGGGTTGGAGGAGACCCAGTACTTC.

The chain employs TRBV28 and TRBJ2-1; 8 nucleotides match TRBD1. The CDR3 contains 16 residues. V shed 4 bases and J 3 bases; nucleotides not matched to a gene: 8. Per germline, CDR1 MDHEN and CDR2 SYDVKM. CDR3: CASSSSTGEVYNEQFF. The CDR3 DNA reads TGTGCCAGCAGTTCCTCGACAGGGGAGGTCTACAATGAGCAGTTCTTC.

This clone is a singleton in its sample. The chain carries TRBV9 and TRBJ1-1; D gene ambiguous. The germline V gene has CDR1 SGDLS and CDR2 YYNGEE. The CDR3 loop spans 14 amino acids. V lost 4 bases, J lost 4 bases, and 14 bases lay in between. CDR3 amino acids: CASSLVGSATEAFF. CDR3 in DNA: TGTGCCAGCAGCTTGGTGGGCTCGGCCACTGAAGCTTTCTTT.

The chain carries TRBV11-2 and TRBJ2-4; either TRBD1 or TRBD2 may fit D (5 bases each). V lost 8 bases, J lost 3 bases, and 20 bases lay in between. The CDR3 spans 16 residues. CDR1 SGHAT and CDR2 FQNNGV come from the germline V gene. Here the CDR3 DNA reads TGTGCCAGCGCTACGTGGGACGGACGAGACAAAAACATTCAGTACTTC. Protein: CASATWDGRDKNIQYF.

This clone was recorded only once. The rearrangement joins TRBV18 to TRBJ2-1; TRBD2 matches at 8 bases. This CDR3 contains 15 residues. CDR1 and CDR2 (germline): KGHSH, LQKENI. Germline trimming cut 6 bases from V and 7 bases from J; bases unmatched to any gene: 11. CDR3: CASSESGSLENEQFF. DNA of the CDR3: TGTGCCAGCTCCGAGAGCGGGAGCTTAGAAAATGAGCAGTTCTTC.

This chain joins TRBV3-1 (or the pseudogene TRBV3-2) and TRBJ2-3; 7 bases map to TRBD1. V shed 1 base, J shed 2 bases, and the junction held 6 bases outside the gene matches. Germline CDR1 reads LGHDT; CDR2 reads YNNKEL (reference sequence). The CDR3 runs to 16 residues. The DNA for the CDR3 is TGTGCCAGCAGCCAAGGGGACAGTTTTCCCACAGATACGCAGTATTTT. Protein: CASSQGDSFPTDTQYF.

The V call is TRBV6-5, the J call TRBJ1-1; D gene ambiguous. The V end lost 8 bases, the J end lost 6 bases, and 16 bases lay between the germline ends. Germline V CDR1 and CDR2: MNHEY, SVGAGI. This CDR3 has 13 residues. Here the CDR3 reads CASGRIGSAEAFF. CDR3 nucleotide sequence: TGTGCCAGCGGGCGGATCGGGAGCGCTGAAGCTTTCTTT.

The chain uses TRBV4-1 and TRBJ1-5; weak D call: TRBD1 (5 bases). Germline values: CDR1 MGHRA, CDR2 YSYEKL. V was trimmed by 0 bases and J by 3 bases, leaving 9 bases between them. The CDR3 has 15 residues. Here the CDR3 reads CASSQEGEYNQPQHF. CDR3 DNA sequence: TGCGCCAGCAGCCAAGAAGGGGAGTACAATCAGCCCCAGCATTTT.

The CDR3 sequence: CASSQDWDNYGYTF. Here the CDR3 DNA reads TGTGCCAGCAGCCAAGATTGGGATAACTATGGCTACACCTTC. The chain couples TRBV14 to TRBJ1-2, with D unresolved. There are 14 residues in the CDR3. The V gene's germline CDR1 is SGHDN and CDR2 FVKESK. The V end was cut by 0 bases, the J end by 1 base, with 6 bases between.

This clone occurred once. This chain links TRBV5-1 with TRBJ1-4; no clear D. Germline V CDR1 and CDR2: SGHRS, YFSETQ. The CDR3 covers 15 residues. Between the trimmed V and J ends, which lost 0 bases and 5 bases, there was a span of 11 bases. The CDR3 DNA follows: TGCGCCAGCAGCTTGGCCCCGATGGAAAATGAAAAACTGTTTTTT. This codes for CASSLAPMENEKLFF.

The genes are TRBV7-9 and TRBJ2-2, with 7 bases lining up with TRBD2. This CDR3 region has 15 residues. Losses at the gene ends were 1 base for V and 5 bases for J; bases not matched to a gene: 4. Germline-derived CDR1 and CDR2 are SEHNR and FQNEAQ (reference sequence). The CDR3 loop is CASSLGGSPTGELFF. The CDR3 DNA reads TGTGCCAGCAGCTTAGGCGGGAGCCCTACCGGGGAGCTGTTTTTT.

This sequence joins TRBV28 and TRBJ1-5; TRBD1 matches at 7 bases. Per the germline V gene, CDR1 is MDHEN and CDR2 is SYDVKM. The CDR3 extends over 13 amino acids. After removal of 9 bases from V and 6 bases from J, the junction contained 8 bases not matched to a gene. CDR3 DNA: TGTGCCAGTAAGACAGGGACGCTTCAGCCCCAGCATTTT. Residues: CASKTGTLQPQHF.

J is TRBJ2-3 and V is TRBV12-3 or TRBV12-4; no firm D call. The CDR3 has 11 amino acids. V lost 4 bases to trimming and J lost 8 bases, with 7 bases between them. The CDR3 region has the DNA TGTGCCAGCAGTTCTGGTGGTACGCAGTATTTT. Protein product: CASSSGGTQYF.

The chain joins TRBV6-5 to TRBJ1-6; D gene uncertain. V shed 5 bases and J shed 9 bases, with 8 bases lying between them. CDR1 is MNHEY and CDR2 is SVGAGI in the germline V gene. The CDR3 is made up of 12 amino acids. This CDR3 reads CASSQRASPLHF. The CDR3 DNA follows: TGTGCCAGCAGTCAAAGGGCTTCACCCCTCCACTTT.

Here the CDR3 reads CASSKEREAETQYF. The CDR3, as DNA: TGTGCCAGTAGTAAAGAGCGGGAGGCAGAGACCCAGTACTTC. The chain employs TRBV19 and TRBJ2-5, with 9 bases matching TRBD2. J lost 4 bases, V lost 4 bases, and 4 bases had no gene match. The CDR3 runs 14 residues. CDR1 and CDR2 (germline): LNHDA, SQIVND (reference sequence).

Relative to its sample, this clone is medium-sized (0.01 to 0.1%). J is TRBJ2-7 and V is TRBV2, with D possibly being TRBD2 (5 bases). Trimming shortened V by 6 bases and J by 5 bases, and 14 bases separated the two germline ends. CDR1 is SNHLY, CDR2 FYNNEI, per germline. The CDR3 is 13 amino acids. For the CDR3, the DNA is TGTGCCAGCAGAGAAAGTAGCGTCAACGAGCAGTACTTC. Amino acids: CASRESSVNEQYF.

This clone has only one observation. V is TRBV5-4 and J is TRBJ2-3; 9 nucleotides line up with TRBD1. From germline, CDR1 is SGHNT and CDR2 YYREEE (reference sequence). This CDR3 spans 14 amino acids. V was pared by 4 bases and J by 4 bases, with 4 bases of the junction left unmatched. Written as DNA, the CDR3 is TGTGCCAGCAGCAGTCGACAGGGGGCAGATACGCAGTATTTT. It specifies CASSSRQGADTQYF.

This chain connects TRBV28 to TRBJ1-2; D is perhaps TRBD1 (6 bases). CDR1 MDHEN and CDR2 SYDVKM come from the germline V gene. The CDR3 sequence is 14 residues long. V was shortened by 3 bases and J by 3 bases, with 11 bases between the two germline ends. CDR3 in amino acids: CASSFQGYDYGYTF. The CDR3 nucleotides read TGTGCCAGCAGTTTTCAGGGGTACGACTATGGCTACACCTTC.

V is TRBV11-3 and J is TRBJ2-7; D may match TRBD1 or TRBD2 (5 bases each). Deletions cut 0 bases from V and 8 bases from J, with 8 bases between. Germline lookup yields CDR1 SGHNT and CDR2 YENEEA. The CDR3 is 12 residues long. Here the CDR3 DNA reads TGTGCCAGCAGCTTAGAGGGGGAGAAGCAGTACTTC. Amino acids: CASSLEGEKQYF. Using reference TRBV11-3 and TRBJ2-7 for the parts outside the CDR3, the full variable domain is EAGVVQSPRYKIIEKKQPVAFWCNPISGHNTLYWYLQNLGQGPELLIRYENEEAVDDSQLPKDRFSAERLKGVDSTLKIQPAELGDSAVYLCASSLEGEKQYFGPGTRLTVT.

This chain uses TRBV28 with TRBJ1-1; 9 nucleotides line up with TRBD1. The trim removed 8 bases at V and 1 base at J, leaving 8 bases unmatched. This CDR3 region has 15 residues. Per germline, CDR1 MDHEN and CDR2 SYDVKM. DNA of the CDR3: TGTGCCAGCCCAAAGCCGGGACAGGGGAACACTGAAGCTTTCTTT. Encoded protein: CASPKPGQGNTEAFF.

The chain employs TRBV28 and TRBJ1-2; a possible D gene is TRBD1 (6 bases). Germline V gene lookup returns CDR1 MDHEN and CDR2 SYDVKM. V lost 4 bases and J 7 bases, leaving 19 bases between the germline ends. The CDR3 runs 15 residues. The CDR3 coding sequence is TGTGCCAGCAGTTCACCGGGACAAAAACGAGGTGGCTACACCTTC. Its protein product is CASSSPGQKRGGYTF.